This T cell receptor beta chain was found in a study of technical replicates of blood from a few donors. Libraries were prepared by immunoSEQ multiplex PCR; TCRdb keeps only in-frame clonotypes and omits some of them. This repertoire shows 59,000 or so clones, 93% found once; its top ten account for under 5.5%. The receptor comes from a human donor in good health. Some clones in this sample may be carry-over from other donors' samples. Sequencing used PBMCs.

CDR3 region: CASSQNTGELFF. DNA for the CDR3: TGTGCCAGCAGTCAGAACACCGGGGAGCTGTTTTTT. This rearrangement joins TRBV6-4 to TRBJ2-2; D is unresolved. The V end was cut by 5 bases, the J end by 1 base, with 2 bases between. This CDR3 comprises 12 residues. Germline V gives CDR1 MRHNA, CDR2 SNTAGT.